This TCR beta chain came from a study of OX40 agonist ivuxolimab in advanced cancers. Produced via immunoSEQ multiplex PCR; TCRdb's table is partial and in-frame only. The sample comprises approximately 78,000 clones, 88% of which are singletons, and about 1% rests with the top ten. Germline V gives CDR1 MDHEN, CDR2 SYDVKM. This CDR3 has 16 residues. The ends were cut back, 3 bases at V and 0 bases at J, with 14 bases in the middle. Sequencing used CD4+ or CD8+ T cells sorted from blood, obtained in a trial of the OX40 agonist ivuxolimab. V is TRBV28 and J is TRBJ1-1, with D maybe TRBD1 (5 bases). The TCR sequence derives from an adult with an advanced solid tumor such as melanoma, head and neck, liver or kidney cancer. CDR3 sequence: CASSFSDRGMNTEAFF. The CDR3 DNA reads TGTGCCAGCAGTTTTAGTGACAGAGGTATGAACACTGAAGCTTTCTTT.